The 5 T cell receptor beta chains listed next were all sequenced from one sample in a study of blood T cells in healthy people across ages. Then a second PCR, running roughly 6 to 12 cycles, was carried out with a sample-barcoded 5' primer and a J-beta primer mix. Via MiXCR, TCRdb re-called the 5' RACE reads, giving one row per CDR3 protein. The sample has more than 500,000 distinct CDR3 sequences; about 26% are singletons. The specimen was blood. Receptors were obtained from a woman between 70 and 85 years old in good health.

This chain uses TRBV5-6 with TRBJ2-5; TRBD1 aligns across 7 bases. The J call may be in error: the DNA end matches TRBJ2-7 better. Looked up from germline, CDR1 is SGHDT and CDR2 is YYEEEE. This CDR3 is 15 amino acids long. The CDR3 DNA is TGTGCCAGCAGCTTGCTCCCGGGACAGAACAACGAGCAGTACTTC. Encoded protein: CASSLLPGQNNEQYF.

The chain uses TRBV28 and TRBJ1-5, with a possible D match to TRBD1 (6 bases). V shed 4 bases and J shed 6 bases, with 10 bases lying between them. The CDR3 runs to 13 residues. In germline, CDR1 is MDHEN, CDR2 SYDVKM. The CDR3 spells CASSYTGSQPQHF. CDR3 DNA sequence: TGTGCCAGCAGTTATACAGGGAGTCAGCCCCAGCATTTT. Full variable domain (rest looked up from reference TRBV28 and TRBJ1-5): DVKVTQSSRYLVKRTGEKVFLECVQDMDHENMFWYRQDPGLGLRLIYFSYDVKMKEKGDIPEGYSVSREKKERFSLILESASTNQTSMYLCASSYTGSQPQHFGDGTRLSIL.

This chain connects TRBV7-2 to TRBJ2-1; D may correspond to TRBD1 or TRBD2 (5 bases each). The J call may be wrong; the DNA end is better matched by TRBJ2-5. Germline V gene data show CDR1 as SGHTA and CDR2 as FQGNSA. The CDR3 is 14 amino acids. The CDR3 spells CASSRDASQETQYF. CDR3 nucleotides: TGTGCCAGCAGCCGGGACGCAAGCCAAGAGACCCAGTACTTC.

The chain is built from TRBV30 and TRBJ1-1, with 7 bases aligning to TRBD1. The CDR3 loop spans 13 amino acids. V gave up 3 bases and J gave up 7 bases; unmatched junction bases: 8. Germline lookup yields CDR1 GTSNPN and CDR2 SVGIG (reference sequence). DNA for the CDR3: TGTGCCTGGAGAGGGGGCCCGGGCTTTGAAGCTTTCTTT. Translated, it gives CAWRGGPGFEAFF.

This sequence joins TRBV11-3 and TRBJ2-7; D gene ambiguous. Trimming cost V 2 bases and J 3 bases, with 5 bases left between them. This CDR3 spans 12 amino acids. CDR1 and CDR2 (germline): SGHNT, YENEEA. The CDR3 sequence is CASSLPGYEQYF. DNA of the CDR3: TGTGCCAGCAGCTTACCGGGCTACGAGCAGTACTTC.